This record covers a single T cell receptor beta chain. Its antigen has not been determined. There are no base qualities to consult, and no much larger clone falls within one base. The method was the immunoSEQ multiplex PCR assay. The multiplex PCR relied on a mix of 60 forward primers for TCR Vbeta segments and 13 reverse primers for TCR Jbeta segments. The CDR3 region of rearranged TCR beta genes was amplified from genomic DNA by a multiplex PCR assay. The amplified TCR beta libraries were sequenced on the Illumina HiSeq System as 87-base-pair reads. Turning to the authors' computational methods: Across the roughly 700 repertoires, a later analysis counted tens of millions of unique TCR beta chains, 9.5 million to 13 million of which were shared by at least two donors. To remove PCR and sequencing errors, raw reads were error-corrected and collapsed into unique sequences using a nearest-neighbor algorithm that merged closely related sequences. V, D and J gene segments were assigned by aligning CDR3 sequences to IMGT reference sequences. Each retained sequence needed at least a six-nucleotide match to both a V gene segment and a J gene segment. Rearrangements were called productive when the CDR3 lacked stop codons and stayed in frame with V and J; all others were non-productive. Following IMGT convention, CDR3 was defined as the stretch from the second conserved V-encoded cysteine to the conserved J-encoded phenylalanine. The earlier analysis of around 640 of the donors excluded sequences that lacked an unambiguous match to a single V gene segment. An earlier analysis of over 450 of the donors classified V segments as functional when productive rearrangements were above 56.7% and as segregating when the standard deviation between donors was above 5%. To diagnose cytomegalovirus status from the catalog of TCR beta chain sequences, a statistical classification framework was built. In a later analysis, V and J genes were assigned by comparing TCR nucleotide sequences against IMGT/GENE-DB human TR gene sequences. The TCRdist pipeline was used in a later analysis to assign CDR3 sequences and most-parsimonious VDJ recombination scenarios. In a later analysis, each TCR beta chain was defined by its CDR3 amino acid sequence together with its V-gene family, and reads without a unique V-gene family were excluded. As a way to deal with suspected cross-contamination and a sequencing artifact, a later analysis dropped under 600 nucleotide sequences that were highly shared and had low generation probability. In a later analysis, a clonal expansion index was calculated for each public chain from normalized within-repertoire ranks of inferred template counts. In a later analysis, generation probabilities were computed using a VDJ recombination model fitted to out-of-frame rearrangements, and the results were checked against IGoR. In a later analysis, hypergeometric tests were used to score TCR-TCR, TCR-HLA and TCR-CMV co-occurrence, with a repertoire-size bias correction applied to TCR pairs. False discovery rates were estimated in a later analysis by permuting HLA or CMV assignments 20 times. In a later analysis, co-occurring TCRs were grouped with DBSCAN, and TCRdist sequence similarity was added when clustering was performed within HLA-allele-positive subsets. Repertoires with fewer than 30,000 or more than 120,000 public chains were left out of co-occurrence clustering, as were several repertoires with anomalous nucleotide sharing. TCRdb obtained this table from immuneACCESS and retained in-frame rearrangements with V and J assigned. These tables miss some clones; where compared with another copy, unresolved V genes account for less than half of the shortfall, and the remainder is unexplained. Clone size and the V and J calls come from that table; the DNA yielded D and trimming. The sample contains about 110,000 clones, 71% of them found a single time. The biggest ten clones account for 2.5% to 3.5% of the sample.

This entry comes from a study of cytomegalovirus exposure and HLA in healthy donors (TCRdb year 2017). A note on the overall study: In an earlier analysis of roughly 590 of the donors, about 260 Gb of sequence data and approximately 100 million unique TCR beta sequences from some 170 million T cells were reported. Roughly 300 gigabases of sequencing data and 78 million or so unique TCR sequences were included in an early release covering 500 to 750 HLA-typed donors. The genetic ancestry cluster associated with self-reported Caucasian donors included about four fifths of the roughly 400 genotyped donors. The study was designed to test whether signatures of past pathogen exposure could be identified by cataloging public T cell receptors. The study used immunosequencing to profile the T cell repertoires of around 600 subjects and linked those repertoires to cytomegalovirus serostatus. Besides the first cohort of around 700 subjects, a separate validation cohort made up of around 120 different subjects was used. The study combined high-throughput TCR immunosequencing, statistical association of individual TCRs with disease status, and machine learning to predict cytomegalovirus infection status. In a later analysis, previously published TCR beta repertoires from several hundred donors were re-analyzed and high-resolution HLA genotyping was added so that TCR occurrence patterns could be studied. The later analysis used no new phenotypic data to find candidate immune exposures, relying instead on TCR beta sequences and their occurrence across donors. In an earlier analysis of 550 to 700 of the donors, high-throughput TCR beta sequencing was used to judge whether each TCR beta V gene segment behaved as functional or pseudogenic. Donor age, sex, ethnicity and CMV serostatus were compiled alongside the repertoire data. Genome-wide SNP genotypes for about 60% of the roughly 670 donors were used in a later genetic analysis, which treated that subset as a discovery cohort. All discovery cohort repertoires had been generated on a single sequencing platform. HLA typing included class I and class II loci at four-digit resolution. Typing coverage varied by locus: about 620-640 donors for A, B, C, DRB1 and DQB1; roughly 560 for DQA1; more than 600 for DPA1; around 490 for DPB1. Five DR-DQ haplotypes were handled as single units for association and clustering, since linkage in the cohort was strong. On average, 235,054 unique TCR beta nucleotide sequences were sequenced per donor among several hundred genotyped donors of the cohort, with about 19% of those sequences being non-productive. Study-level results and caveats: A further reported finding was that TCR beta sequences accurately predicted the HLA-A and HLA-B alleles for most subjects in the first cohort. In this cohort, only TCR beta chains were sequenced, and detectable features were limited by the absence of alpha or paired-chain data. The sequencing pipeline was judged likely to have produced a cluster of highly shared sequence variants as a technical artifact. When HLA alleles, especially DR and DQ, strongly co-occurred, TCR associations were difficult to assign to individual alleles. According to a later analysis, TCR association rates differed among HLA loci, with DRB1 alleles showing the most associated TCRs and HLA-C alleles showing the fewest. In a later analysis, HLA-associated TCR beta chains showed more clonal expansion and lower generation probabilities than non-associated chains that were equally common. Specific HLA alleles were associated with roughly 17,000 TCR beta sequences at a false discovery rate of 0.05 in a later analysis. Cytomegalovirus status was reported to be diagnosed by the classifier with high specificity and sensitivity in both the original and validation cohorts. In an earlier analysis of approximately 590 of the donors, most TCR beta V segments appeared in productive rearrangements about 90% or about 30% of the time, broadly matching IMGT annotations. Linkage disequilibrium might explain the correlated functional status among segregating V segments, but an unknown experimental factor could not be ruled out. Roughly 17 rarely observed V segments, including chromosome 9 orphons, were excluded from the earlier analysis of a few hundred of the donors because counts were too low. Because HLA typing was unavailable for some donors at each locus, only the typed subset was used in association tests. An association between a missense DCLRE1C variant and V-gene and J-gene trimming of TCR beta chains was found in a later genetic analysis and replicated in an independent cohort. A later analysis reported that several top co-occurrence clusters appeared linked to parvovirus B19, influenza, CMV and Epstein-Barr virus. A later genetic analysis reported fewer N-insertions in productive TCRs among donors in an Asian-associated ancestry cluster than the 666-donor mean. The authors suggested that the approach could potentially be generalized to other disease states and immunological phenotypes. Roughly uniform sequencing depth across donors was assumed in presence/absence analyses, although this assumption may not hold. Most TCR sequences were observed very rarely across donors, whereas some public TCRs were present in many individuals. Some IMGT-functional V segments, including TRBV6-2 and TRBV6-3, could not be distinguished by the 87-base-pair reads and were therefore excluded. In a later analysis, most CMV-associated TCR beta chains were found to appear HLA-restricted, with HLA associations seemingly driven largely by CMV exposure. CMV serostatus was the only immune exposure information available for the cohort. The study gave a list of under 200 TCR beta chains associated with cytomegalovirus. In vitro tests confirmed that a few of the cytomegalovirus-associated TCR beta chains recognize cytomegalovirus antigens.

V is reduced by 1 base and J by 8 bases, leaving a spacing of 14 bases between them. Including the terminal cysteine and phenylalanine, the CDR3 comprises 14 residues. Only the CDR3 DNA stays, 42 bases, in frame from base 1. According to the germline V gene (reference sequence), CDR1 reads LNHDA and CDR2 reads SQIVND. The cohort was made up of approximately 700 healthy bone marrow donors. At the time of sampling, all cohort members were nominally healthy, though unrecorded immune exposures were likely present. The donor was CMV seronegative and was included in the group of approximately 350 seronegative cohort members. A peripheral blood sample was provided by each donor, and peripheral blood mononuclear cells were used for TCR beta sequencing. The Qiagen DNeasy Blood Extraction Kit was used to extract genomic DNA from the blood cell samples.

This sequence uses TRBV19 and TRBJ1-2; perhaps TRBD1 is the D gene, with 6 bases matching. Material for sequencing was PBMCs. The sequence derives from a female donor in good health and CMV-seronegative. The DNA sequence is TGTGCCAGTAGTATAGGGGGCAGGGGCGCAGGCTACACCTTC. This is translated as CASSIGGRGAGYTF.